Shown below are 10 T cell receptor beta chains from a single sample sequenced in a study of cytomegalovirus exposure and HLA in healthy donors. Primers: 60 Vbeta forward and 13 Jbeta reverse. Using immunoSEQ multiplex PCR, the repertoire was profiled, and TCRdb retains in-frame clones only, with some absent. This sample yields around 190,000 clones, of which around nine tenths are seen a single time; around 0.31% belongs to the top ten. The source material was PBMCs. The source is a woman aged 25 to 39 in good health and CMV-seronegative.

This clone was recorded only once. The gene calls are TRBV7-3 and TRBJ2-5; no reliable D call. This CDR3 region has 13 residues. Trimming left V 5 bases short and J 5 bases short, with 12 bases between. Germline CDR1 SGHTA, CDR2 FQGTGA. The CDR3 sequence: CASSLSQRETQYF. The CDR3 region has the DNA TGTGCCAGCAGCCTTTCGCAGAGGGAGACCCAGTACTTC. The whole variable domain, remainder taken from reference TRBV7-3 and TRBJ2-5, is GAGVSQTPSNKVTEKGKYVELRCDPISGHTALYWYRQSLGQGPEFLIYFQGTGAADDSGLPNDRFFAVRPEGSVSTLKIQRTERGDSAVYLCASSLSQRETQYFGPGTRLLVL.

The chain has TRBV18 and TRBJ1-1, with D perhaps matching TRBD1 (6 bases). Germline V gene data show CDR1 as KGHSH and CDR2 as LQKENI. This CDR3 is built from 15 residues. Between the trimmed V and J ends, which lost 6 bases and 3 bases, there was a span of 17 bases. Here the CDR3 DNA reads TGTGCCAGCTCCCCCTTAAGGGGGGGATACACTGAAGCTTTCTTT. Residues: CASSPLRGGYTEAFF.

CDR3 protein: CASSLLANEQFF. DNA for the CDR3: TGTGCCAGCAGTTTACTAGCTAATGAGCAGTTCTTC. The chain links TRBV28 to TRBJ2-1; D is possibly TRBD2 (5 bases). This CDR3 has 12 residues. Trimming pared 2 bases from V and 7 bases from J, leaving 6 bases between. Germline V gene lookup returns CDR1 MDHEN and CDR2 SYDVKM.

This clone was observed a handful of times. The chain couples TRBV29-1 to TRBJ2-1; D ambiguous. Germline values: CDR1 SQVTM, CDR2 ANQGSEA. Trimming pared 7 bases from V and 5 bases from J, leaving 9 bases between. The CDR3 is 11 amino acids. The CDR3 DNA reads TGCAGCGCCACTCACCACAATGAGCAGTTCTTC. Protein sequence: CSATHHNEQFF.

V and J are TRBV6-5 and TRBJ2-2, with a possible D match to TRBD2 (5 bases). With 6 bases removed from V and 5 bases from J, the gap between germline ends came to 16 bases. Germline CDR1 and CDR2: MNHEY and SVGAGI. The CDR3 is 15 amino acids. CDR3 amino acids: CASRRESWYTGELFF. DNA for the CDR3: TGTGCCAGCAGGAGGGAGTCCTGGTATACCGGGGAGCTGTTTTTT.

The chain combines TRBV5-1 with TRBJ2-1; D gene unclear. There are 15 residues in the CDR3. V was cut by 1 base and J by 0 bases, with 8 bases left in between. In germline, CDR1 is SGHRS, CDR2 YFSETQ. The chain's CDR3 is CASSLIPDSYNEQFF. The CDR3 DNA is TGCGCCAGCAGCTTGATTCCAGACTCCTACAATGAGCAGTTCTTC.

The chain employs TRBV15 and TRBJ2-1; 9 bases agree with TRBD2. The CDR3 is 18 residues long. Looked up from germline, CDR1 is LNHNV and CDR2 is YYDKDF (reference sequence). V was clipped by 0 bases and J by 3 bases; unmatched bases: 9. CDR3 DNA: TGTGCCACCAGCAGAGATTCGGGCCTAGCGGGATACTACAATGAGCAGTTCTTC. It yields the protein CATSRDSGLAGYYNEQFF.

The J gene is TRBJ2-3, the V gene TRBV19; no reliable D call. This CDR3 has 14 residues. The germline V gene encodes CDR1 LNHDA and CDR2 SQIVND (reference sequence). V was pared by 4 bases and J by 2 bases, with 10 bases between. The CDR3 region is CASSSQATTDTQYF. CDR3 in DNA: TGTGCCAGTAGTAGTCAGGCGACCACAGATACGCAGTATTTT.

This clone was detected a few times. The chain uses TRBV27 and TRBJ1-5, with 7 bases that match TRBD1. Germline-derived CDR1 and CDR2 are MNHEY and SMNVEV (reference sequence). The CDR3 loop spans 15 amino acids. V trimming: 0 bases; J trimming: 7 bases; junction bases outside the gene matches: 6. DNA of the CDR3: TGTGCCAGCAGTTTATCCCACAGGGGAATACAGCCCCAGCATTTT. The encoded protein is CASSLSHRGIQPQHF.

The V gene is TRBV19, the J gene TRBJ1-4; TRBD1 aligns across 7 bases. CDR3 length: 15 residues. Germline V CDR1 and CDR2: LNHDA, SQIVND (reference sequence). V trimming: 3 bases; J trimming: 6 bases; junction bases outside the gene matches: 7. The DNA for the CDR3 is TGTGCCAGTAGTATTTGGACAGGCCCGGATGAAAAACTGTTTTTT. Encoded protein: CASSIWTGPDEKLFF.